The rows below give T cell receptor beta chains drawn from one sample of a study of shared clonotypes between healthy human individuals. The table came from immunoSEQ multiplex PCR; TCRdb's copy has only in-frame clones and leaves some out. This table has under 1 million clones, about 91% appearing once. The sequencing sample was made of naive CD8+ T cells sorted from blood. These TCRs come from a young man in good health. Each CDR3 is given with its conserved first and last residue. Clone size is given for some rows only: seen once, a few or many times, or a class if the clone is expanded.

clone size: -
J gene: TRBJ2-1
V gene: TRBV15
CDR3 protein: CATSFAGVSYNEQFF

clone size: once
J gene: TRBJ2-1
V gene: TRBV7-3
CDR3 protein: CASSLAWSRYNEQFF

clone size: -
J gene: TRBJ2-4
V gene: TRBV27
CDR3 protein: CASSTTSGLAKNIQYF

clone size: -
J gene: TRBJ1-4
V gene: TRBV19
CDR3 protein: CASSIGTIVGEKLFF

clone size: once
J gene: TRBJ2-7
V gene: TRBV28
CDR3 protein: CASSHRQGLREQYF

clone size: -
J gene: TRBJ1-1
V gene: TRBV5-1
CDR3 protein: CASSVGTGFSTEAFF

clone size: -
J gene: TRBJ2-5
V gene: TRBV7-9
CDR3 protein: CASSLVTSGRAGETQYF

clone size: -
J gene: TRBJ2-2
V gene: TRBV7-9
CDR3 protein: CASSPSFTGELFF

clone size: -
J gene: TRBJ2-3
V gene: TRBV7-6
CDR3 protein: CASSQGADTQYF

clone size: -
J gene: TRBJ2-7
V gene: TRBV27
CDR3 protein: CASSWGVDSYEQYF

clone size: -
J gene: TRBJ1-1
V gene: TRBV2
CDR3 protein: CASSTATEAFF

clone size: -
J gene: TRBJ2-1
V gene: TRBV7-9
CDR3 protein: CASSSPSFESSYNEQFF

clone size: -
J gene: TRBJ2-5
V gene: TRBV6-6
CDR3 protein: CAVLTVQETQYF

clone size: -
J gene: TRBJ1-2
V gene: TRBV29-1
CDR3 protein: CSAETGTAGYTF

clone size: -
J gene: TRBJ2-1
V gene: TRBV7-2
CDR3 protein: CASSLWGTSDYNEQFF

clone size: -
J gene: TRBJ2-7
V gene: TRBV5-4
CDR3 protein: CASSRERVAYEQYF

clone size: -
J gene: TRBJ2-7
V gene: TRBV7-9
CDR3 protein: CASSPTSGRTYEQYF

clone size: -
J gene: TRBJ1-5
V gene: TRBV19
CDR3 protein: CASSIFGGKHQPQHF

clone size: -
J gene: TRBJ2-1
V gene: TRBV27
CDR3 protein: CASASRGRGSYNEQFF

clone size: -
J gene: TRBJ2-5
V gene: TRBV28
CDR3 protein: CASSLFPGTPSRETQYF

clone size: -
J gene: TRBJ1-2
V gene: TRBV6-5
CDR3 protein: CASSYSTPLDGYTF

clone size: -
J gene: TRBJ1-1
V gene: TRBV7-6
CDR3 protein: CASSLWENTEAFF

clone size: -
J gene: TRBJ2-7
V gene: TRBV19
CDR3 protein: CASSIHRASLYEQYF

clone size: -
J gene: TRBJ2-7
V gene: TRBV7-9
CDR3 protein: CASSSTGQGSYEQYF

clone size: -
J gene: TRBJ2-7
V gene: TRBV4-1
CDR3 protein: CASSQAIAESSYEQYF

clone size: -
J gene: TRBJ2-1
V gene: TRBV6-6
CDR3 protein: CASSYRGSSSYNEQFF

clone size: -
J gene: TRBJ2-7
V gene: TRBV5-6
CDR3 protein: CASSLAYERDRGDYEQYF

clone size: -
J gene: TRBJ2-1
V gene: TRBV1
CDR3 protein: CTSSQTTRAPNNEQFF

clone size: -
J gene: TRBJ2-3
V gene: TRBV29-1
CDR3 protein: CSVEGGSVSTDTQYF